Given below is one T cell receptor beta chain in context. This entry is derived from a study of T cells in Graves' hyperthyroidism and ophthalmopathy. No progression to ophthalmopathy during 18 months of follow-up defined stable disease. Clinicians diagnosed patients from clinical symptoms, serum thyroxine and TRAb, thyroid ultrasound and orbital computed tomography. PBMCs stemmed from less than 13 ml fresh peripheral blood. Regions amplified from RNA transcripts were the TCR beta CDR3 regions. A first-round RT-PCR of the TCR CDR3 used the HTBI primer set. TCRdb called the multiplex PCR reads again in MiXCR, with one record for every CDR3 protein. The profile shows 75,000 to 100,000 distinct CDR3 sequences, about 51% of them singletons. V shed 5 bases and J shed 3 bases, with 17 bases lying between them. The CDR3 extends over 15 amino acids. Germline lookup yields CDR1 LNHNV and CDR2 YYDKDF (reference sequence).

This chain joins TRBV15 and TRBJ2-7, with TRBD1 as a possible D gene (5 bases). The TCR sequence derives from a woman aged 40 to 49 with Graves' hyperthyroidism. The sequencing input was blood. CDR3 region: CATSQTAAGYYEQYF. In DNA, the CDR3 is TGTGCCACCAGCCAAACTGCGGCAGGGTACTACGAGCAGTACTTC.